This TCR beta chain appears in the sequencing data of a study of graft-versus-host responses after intestinal transplantation. The overall study: Grafts were multivisceral, liver-intestinal, or isolated intestinal. Each recipient received anti-thymocyte globulin induction, then tacrolimus and steroids for around 3 years.

General study points: There was an association between peak levels of circulating GvH clones and early post-transplant HvG declines.

There are a few counts of this clone. Antigen specificity is unknown. Clones were sequenced by immunoSEQ multiplex PCR, and TCRdb holds only the in-frame ones, with some missing. The sample lists some 18,000 clones, under 75% occurring once. Graft specimens yielded both intraepithelial and lamina propria lymphocytes. Germline CDR1 is SQVTM and CDR2 is ANQGSEA. J was trimmed by 1 base and V by 6 bases; bases with no gene match: 10. The CDR3 sequence is 15 residues long. The chain employs TRBV29-1 and TRBJ2-7, with 9 bases that match TRBD1. This TCR came from a human patient who received an intestinal transplant, so some T cells may come from the graft donor. The source was ileum tissue, collected around 20 days after intestinal transplant. Here the CDR3 DNA reads TGCAGCGTCGATACCCCGGGACAGGGTTCCTACGAGCAGTACTTC. It specifies CSVDTPGQGSYEQYF.